A single sample is the source of the 25 T cell receptor beta chains below, sequenced in a study of naive and memory T cell subsets (TCRdb year 2017). What the research found in general, with its limitations: A few larger clonotypes were present in naive repertoires, particularly the CD8 repertoires, and these clonotypes were possibly memory cells re-expressing CD45RA.

These receptors lack a known antigen. The method was UMI-ligation and nested PCR. Sequencing instrument: Illumina MiSeq. The beta constant-region primer was an equimolar mix of two oligonucleotides covering both TRBC1 and TRBC2. Four rounds of PCR, combining the SP2 primer with nested alpha and beta constant-region primers, were used to amplify the ligated cDNA. TCRdb took the public reads, trimmed them with fastp at Q25, ran MiXCR for clone calling and kept in-frame beta chains. All rows with the same CDR3 protein become a single entry with the most common DNA and genes. The sample has around 160,000 distinct CDR3 sequences on record, over 20% of them singletons. The ten largest account for over 0.09% of the sample. What was sequenced was naive CD4+ T cells from blood. The sample's cell subset or site label is to be understood as: naive T cells, CD45RA high CD27+. The origin of the receptors is a human donor in good health.

This clonotype was seen ten or more times. The chain has TRBV25-1 and TRBJ1-2; D is unresolved. The CDR3 has 13 residues. V was cut by 4 bases and J by 2 bases, with 8 bases left in between. Germline CDR1 MGHDK, CDR2 SYGVNS. The CDR3: CASSGPVNYGYTF. DNA of the CDR3: TGTGCCAGCAGTGGGCCAGTGAACTATGGCTACACCTTC.

This clonotype was seen only a few times. This sequence joins TRBV7-2 and TRBJ1-1; D remains unclear. This CDR3 region has 16 residues. CDR1 SGHTA and CDR2 FQGNSA come from the germline V gene. V lost 2 bases and J lost 2, with 15 bases in between. CDR3 DNA: TGTGCCAGCAGCTTAAGGTTTTTCAGCAGTAACACTGAAGCTTTCTTT. Protein product: CASSLRFFSSNTEAFF.

This clonotype was recorded many times. The chain joins TRBV20-1 to TRBJ2-1; 10 positions match TRBD2. Unmatched junction bases numbered 8, after V lost 5 bases and J lost 7 bases. Germline-derived CDR1 and CDR2 are DFQATT and SNEGSKA (reference sequence). The CDR3 is made up of 14 amino acids. CDR3 loop: CSAVSGRPGNEQFF. The CDR3 DNA is TGCAGTGCTGTTAGCGGGAGGCCGGGGAATGAGCAGTTCTTC.

The chain carries TRBV12-3 or TRBV12-4 and TRBJ2-2, with 10 bases aligning to TRBD1. The CDR3 has 15 residues. V shed 6 bases, J shed 4 bases, and the junction held 5 bases outside the gene matches. CDR3 in amino acids: CASREGQGGTGELFF. The CDR3 DNA reads TGTGCCAGCAGGGAAGGACAGGGGGGCACCGGGGAGCTGTTTTTT.

With regard to this clonotype: One end of the junction is discordant with germline, which a read error may explain. The CDR3, as DNA: TGTGCCAGCAGCTATCTAGCGGGAGGGCTCTTTTTT. This translates into CASSYLAGGLFF. The chain employs TRBV2 and TRBJ2-3, with 12 bases that match TRBD2. The germline gives CDR1 SNHLY, CDR2 FYNNEI. The length of the CDR3 is 12 residues. The full variable domain, completed using reference TRBV2 and TRBJ2-3, is EPEVTQTPSHQVTQMGQEVILRCVPISNHLYFYWYRQILGQKVEFLVSFYNNEISEKSEIFDDQFSVERPDGSNFTLKIRSTKLEDSAMYFCASSYLAGGLFFGPGTRLTVL.

The rearrangement joins TRBV12-3 or TRBV12-4 to TRBJ2-1; weak D call: TRBD2 (7 bases). CDR3 length: 13 amino acids. Deletions cut 6 bases from V and 6 bases from J, with 12 bases between. The CDR3 spells CASRGGPPNEQFF. CDR3 in DNA: TGTGCCAGCAGGGGGGGGCCCCCCAATGAGCAGTTCTTC.

The J gene is TRBJ1-3, the V gene TRBV6-5; D possibly corresponds to TRBD1 (5 bases). Looked up from germline, CDR1 is MNHEY and CDR2 is SVGAGI. V dropped 0 bases and J dropped 8 bases, with 23 bases sitting between them. The CDR3 has 18 amino acids. The DNA of the CDR3 is TGTGCCAGCAGTTACTCGTCTGGAGGTGTCAGAGCGGGGGACACCATATATTTT. It codes for CASSYSSGGVRAGDTIYF.

This clonotype was counted only a few times. V gene TRBV20-1 combines with J gene TRBJ1-6; no firm D call. Germline assignment: CDR1 DFQATT and CDR2 SNEGSKA (reference sequence). The CDR3 runs 15 residues. Trimming removed 1 base from V and 7 bases from J, with 14 bases in between. The CDR3 protein is CSARVPTNANSPLHF. In nucleotides, the CDR3 is TGCAGTGCTAGAGTACCGACAAATGCAAATTCACCCCTCCACTTT.

This clonotype was counted only a few times. This rearrangement joins TRBV7-9 to TRBJ1-2, with D perhaps matching TRBD1 (5 bases). Trimming cost V 5 bases and J 2 bases, with 9 bases left between them. Germline V gives CDR1 SEHNR, CDR2 FQNEAQ (reference sequence). This CDR3 comprises 13 residues. The DNA of the CDR3 is TGTGCCAGCAGCACTGGGACGAACTATGGCTACACCTTC. This encodes CASSTGTNYGYTF. The whole variable domain, filled in from reference TRBV7-9 and TRBJ1-2, reads DTGVSQNPRHKITKRGQNVTFRCDPISEHNRLYWYRQTLGQGPEFLTYFQNEAQLEKSRLLSDRFSAERPKGSFSTLEIQRTEQGDSAMYLCASSTGTNYGYTFGSGTRLTVV.

CDR3 in DNA: TGTGCCATCAGTGCCGCGACAGGGTTTGGCGAGCAGTACTTC. Encoded protein: CAISAATGFGEQYF. V usage is TRBV10-3 and J usage is TRBJ2-7; 7 nucleotides align to TRBD1. V lost 4 bases, J lost 6 bases, and 9 bases stayed unmatched. Germline CDR1 is ENHRY and CDR2 is SYGVKD. The CDR3 consists of 14 residues.

V gene TRBV11-2 combines with J gene TRBJ2-1; D tentatively reads TRBD1 or TRBD2 (5 bases each). The CDR3 runs to 15 residues. V lost 5 bases and J lost 11, with 22 bases in between. Germline V gene data show CDR1 as SGHAT and CDR2 as FQNNGV. As DNA, the CDR3 is TGTGCCAGCAGCCCCCTCCGGGGCTCTAGGAATAAGCAGTTCTTC. Residues: CASSPLRGSRNKQFF.

This clonotype was observed many times. The chain links TRBV4-1 to TRBJ1-4; D is possibly TRBD1 (6 bases). Trimming took 0 bases from V and 8 from J, leaving 13 bases between them. The CDR3 is 15 residues long. Germline V gene lookup returns CDR1 MGHRA and CDR2 YSYEKL. This CDR3 is CASSQDGGGGEKLFF. CDR3 nucleotides: TGCGCCAGCAGCCAAGACGGCGGAGGGGGGGAAAAACTGTTTTTT.

The chain couples TRBV3-1 to TRBJ1-2; D gene uncertain. The ends were cut back, 0 bases at V and 8 bases at J, with 16 bases in the middle. Germline CDR1 is LGHDT and CDR2 is YNNKEL (reference sequence). The CDR3 runs to 15 residues. The CDR3 sequence: CASSQDLWETEGYTF. CDR3 nucleotides: TGTGCCAGCAGCCAAGATTTATGGGAAACGGAGGGCTACACCTTC. The full variable domain, in which reference TRBV3-1 and TRBJ1-2 provide the parts outside the CDR3, is DTAVSQTPKYLVTQMGNDKSIKCEQNLGHDTMYWYKQDSKKFLKIMFSYNNKELIINETVPNRFSPKSPDKAHLNLHINSLELGDSAVYFCASSQDLWETEGYTFGSGTRLTVV.

This clonotype was recorded at least ten times. The chain's CDR3 is CASSLGNLAGGNEQFF. The CDR3 DNA reads TGTGCCAGCAGTTTAGGGAACCTAGCCGGCGGCAATGAGCAGTTCTTC. The chain joins TRBV12-3 or TRBV12-4 to TRBJ2-1; D is perhaps TRBD2 (5 bases). V lost 1 base and J 6 bases, leaving 16 bases between the germline ends. This CDR3 has 16 amino acids.

The chain couples TRBV20-1 to TRBJ2-5; the D gene is possibly TRBD1 (6 bases). This CDR3 has 13 residues. Trimming removed 2 bases from V and 5 bases from J, with 12 bases in between. In germline, CDR1 is DFQATT, CDR2 SNEGSKA (reference sequence). Here the CDR3 DNA reads TGCAGTGCTAGAAAACAGGGTGGCGAGACCCAGTACTTC. Amino acids: CSARKQGGETQYF.

This clonotype was seen repeatedly, ten times or more. This chain links TRBV6-1 with TRBJ2-1; TRBD1 or TRBD2 may be the D gene (5 bases each). CDR1 and CDR2 from the germline V gene are MNHNS and SASEGT. Trimming cost V 6 bases and J 6 bases, with 15 bases left between them. The CDR3 runs to 14 residues. CDR3 nucleotides: TGTGCCAGCAGCCCATGGGACGCGGGCAATGAGCAGTTCTTC. It encodes CASSPWDAGNEQFF.

J is TRBJ2-3 and V is TRBV30; D ambiguous. Germline CDR1 GTSNPN, CDR2 SVGIG (reference sequence). V was shortened by 5 bases and J by 6 bases, with 18 bases between the two germline ends. The CDR3 runs to 14 residues. DNA of the CDR3: TGTGCCTGGGCCCCAGCTTTGAAGTGGGATACGCAGTATTTT. Encoded protein: CAWAPALKWDTQYF. The full variable domain, with the rest looked up from reference TRBV30 and TRBJ2-3, is SQTIHQWPATLVQPVGSPLSLECTVEGTSNPNLYWYRQAAGRGLQLLFYSVGIGQISSEVPQNLSASRPQDRQFILSSKKLLLSDSGFYLCAWAPALKWDTQYFGPGTRLTVL.

The chain is built from TRBV6-2 or TRBV6-3 and TRBJ2-5; 8 bases agree with TRBD2. The CDR3 totals 15 residues. With 5 bases clipped from V and 3 bases from J, the junction kept 8 bases outside the gene matches. The germline gives CDR1 MNHEY, CDR2 SVGEGT. The CDR3, as DNA: TGTGCCAGCAGTCCCGCGGGGGGAGCGGAAGAGACCCAGTACTTC. Its protein is CASSPAGGAEETQYF.

CDR3 in DNA: TGTGCCAGCAGCTTAGACTATTACGAGCAGTACTTC. Encoded protein: CASSLDYYEQYF. The chain employs TRBV7-8 and TRBJ2-7; D gene uncertain. Trimming stripped 1 base from V and 4 bases from J, with 5 bases between. The CDR3 consists of 12 residues. The V gene's germline CDR1 is SGHVS and CDR2 FQNEAQ.

In this sample, this clonotype turned up a few times. The chain is built from TRBV10-2 and TRBJ1-3; no clear D gene. Germline-derived CDR1 and CDR2 are WSHSY and SAAADI. The CDR3 extends over 14 amino acids. V was cut by 6 bases and J by 0 bases, with 9 bases left in between. The CDR3 sequence: CASSGPASGNTIYF. The CDR3, as DNA: TGCGCCAGCAGCGGACCGGCCTCTGGAAACACCATATATTTT.

This clonotype occurred a few times. The chain employs TRBV28 and TRBJ1-5, with D tentatively TRBD1 (5 bases). Trimming removed 5 bases at V and 0 bases at J, with 11 bases between. The CDR3 consists of 15 residues. Per germline, CDR1 MDHEN and CDR2 SYDVKM. The CDR3 DNA sequence: TGTGCCAGCAGTACAGGAACGGCTAGCAATCAGCCCCAGCATTTT. It encodes CASSTGTASNQPQHF.

The chain couples TRBV3-1 to TRBJ2-1, with 7 bases lining up with TRBD2. Germline V gives CDR1 LGHDT, CDR2 YNNKEL (reference sequence). With 4 bases clipped from V and 5 bases from J, the junction kept 8 bases outside the gene matches. The CDR3 consists of 15 residues. The CDR3 region is CASSPGLVPNNEQFF. In DNA form, the CDR3 reads TGTGCCAGCAGCCCAGGACTAGTCCCAAACAATGAGCAGTTCTTC.

This clonotype occurred a few times. This rearrangement joins TRBV6-5 to TRBJ2-5; D unclear. This CDR3 is built from 15 residues. V dropped 0 bases and J dropped 7 bases, with 15 bases sitting between them. CDR1 is MNHEY and CDR2 is SVGAGI in the germline V gene. CDR3 coding DNA: TGTGCCAGCAGTTACTCACTTGACTCCGCTGGGACCCAGTACTTC. It is translated as CASSYSLDSAGTQYF.

CDR3: CASSYGGSGANVLTF. The CDR3 bases are TGTGCCAGCAGTTACGGCGGATCTGGGGCCAACGTCCTGACTTTC. The rearrangement joins TRBV6-2 or TRBV6-3 to TRBJ2-6; D remains unclear. This CDR3 region has 15 residues. Germline CDR1 and CDR2: MNHEY and SVGEGT. The V and J ends lost 2 bases and 1 base respectively, with 6 bases between them.

The V call is TRBV7-2, the J call TRBJ2-5; TRBD2 matches 11 bases. Looked up from germline, CDR1 is SGHTA and CDR2 is FQGNSA. V gave up 4 bases and J gave up 4 bases; unmatched junction bases: 8. CDR3 size: 16 residues. The CDR3 region is CASSYILAGGAETQYF. DNA for the CDR3: TGTGCCAGCAGCTACATTTTAGCGGGAGGGGCAGAGACCCAGTACTTC.